The clone carrying this T cell receptor beta chain has just a few counts. Its antigen is unidentified. This sample stems from a study of identical twins. Study-wide results and limits: Donors were not followed over many years; analysis was cross-sectional.

TCRdb used MiXCR to reprocess the 5' RACE reads, holding one entry per CDR3 protein. The sample gives nearly 650,000 distinct CDR3 sequences, roughly 7.2% of which show up once; 1.5% to 2% is in the top ten. The length of the CDR3 is 15 residues. V was clipped by 3 bases and J by 7 bases, with 15 bases between them. This sample also belongs to another study, concerning yellow fever vaccine responses in identical twins.

The sequenced material came from PBMCs. This receptor was identified in a woman between 18 and 30 years old in good health. The chain links TRBV12-3 or TRBV12-4 to TRBJ2-2, with D tentatively TRBD2 (6 bases). CDR3 sequence: CASSFSGGWGGELFF. The CDR3 nucleotides are TGTGCCAGCAGTTTTTCTGGAGGGTGGGGCGGGGAGCTGTTTTTT.